One TCR beta chain is described in this entry. This record belongs to a study of blood T cell repertoires in COVID-19. Across the study: COVID-19 samples from acute and convalescent phases originated in the United States, Italy and Spain. T cells, B-cell-depleted T cells, or PBMCs provided the cDNA or gDNA that served as material.

Methods used by the authors: Reference gene primer amplification in the assay estimated nucleated cell counts. Generated by immunoSEQ multiplex PCR, the TCRdb table keeps only in-frame clones and is missing some. The V and J calls and clone size come from that table; D and trimming were worked out from the DNA. The sample holds 120,000 to 150,000 clones, around 82% seen once. This TCR was recovered from a human donor in a cohort sampled during active COVID-19. The sample consisted of peripheral blood.

In nucleotides, the CDR3 is TGCGCCAGCAGCTTGGGAGACAACAATCAGCCCCAGCATTTT. It codes for CASSLGDNNQPQHF. The chain has TRBV5-1 and TRBJ1-5; D is undetermined. The CDR3 is 14 residues long. From germline, CDR1 is SGHRS and CDR2 YFSETQ. Trimming left V 0 bases short and J 3 bases short, with 7 bases between.